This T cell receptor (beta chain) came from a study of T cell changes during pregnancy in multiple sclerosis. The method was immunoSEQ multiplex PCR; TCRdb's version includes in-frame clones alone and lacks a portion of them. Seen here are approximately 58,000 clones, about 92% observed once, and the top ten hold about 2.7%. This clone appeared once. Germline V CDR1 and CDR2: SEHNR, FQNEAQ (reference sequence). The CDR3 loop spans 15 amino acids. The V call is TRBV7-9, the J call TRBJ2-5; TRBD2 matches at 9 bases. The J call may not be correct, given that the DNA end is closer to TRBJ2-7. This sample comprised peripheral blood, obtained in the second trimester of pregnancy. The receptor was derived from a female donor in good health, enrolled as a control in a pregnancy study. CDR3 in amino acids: CASSYVAGAPYEQYF. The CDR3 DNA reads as TGTGCCAGCAGCTACGTAGCGGGAGCACCTTACGAGCAGTACTTC.